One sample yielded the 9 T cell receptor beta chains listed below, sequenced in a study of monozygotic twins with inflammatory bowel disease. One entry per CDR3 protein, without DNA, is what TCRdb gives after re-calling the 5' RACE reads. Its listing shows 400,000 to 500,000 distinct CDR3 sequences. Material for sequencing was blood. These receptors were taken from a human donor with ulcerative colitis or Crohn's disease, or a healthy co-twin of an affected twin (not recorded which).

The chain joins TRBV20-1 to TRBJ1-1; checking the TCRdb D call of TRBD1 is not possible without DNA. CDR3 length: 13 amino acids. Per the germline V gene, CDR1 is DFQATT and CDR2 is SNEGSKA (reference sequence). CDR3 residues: CSALKVDSLKAFF.

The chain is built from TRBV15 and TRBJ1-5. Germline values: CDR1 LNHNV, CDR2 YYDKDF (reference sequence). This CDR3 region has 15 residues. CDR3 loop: CATSRDPGADQPQHF.

The CDR3 here is CASSEDRTNTEAFF. V gene TRBV7-2 combines with J gene TRBJ1-1; the TCRdb D gene call, TRBD1, has no DNA to confirm it. Germline lookup yields CDR1 SGHTA and CDR2 FQGNSA. The CDR3 sequence is 14 residues long.

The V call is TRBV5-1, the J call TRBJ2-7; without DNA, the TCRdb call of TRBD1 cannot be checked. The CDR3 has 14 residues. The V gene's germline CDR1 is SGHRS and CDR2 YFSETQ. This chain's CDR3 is CASSLDPVAYEQYF.

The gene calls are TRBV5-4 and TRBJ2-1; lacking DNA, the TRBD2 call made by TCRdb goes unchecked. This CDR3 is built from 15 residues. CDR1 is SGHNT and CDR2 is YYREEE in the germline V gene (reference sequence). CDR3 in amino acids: CASRSRDSLGNEQFF.

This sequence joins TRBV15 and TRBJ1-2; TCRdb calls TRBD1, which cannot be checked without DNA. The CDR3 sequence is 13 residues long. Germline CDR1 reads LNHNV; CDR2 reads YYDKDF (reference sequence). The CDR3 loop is CATSSRGGVGYTF.

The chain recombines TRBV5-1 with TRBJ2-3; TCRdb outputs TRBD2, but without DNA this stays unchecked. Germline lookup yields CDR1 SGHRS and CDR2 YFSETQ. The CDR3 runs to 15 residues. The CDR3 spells CASSFSGGVADTQYF. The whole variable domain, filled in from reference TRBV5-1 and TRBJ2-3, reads KAGVTQTPRYLIKTRGQQVTLSCSPISGHRSVSWYQQTPGQGLQFLFEYFSETQRNKGNFPGRFSGRQFSNSRSEMNVSTLELGDSALYLCASSFSGGVADTQYFGPGTRLTVL.

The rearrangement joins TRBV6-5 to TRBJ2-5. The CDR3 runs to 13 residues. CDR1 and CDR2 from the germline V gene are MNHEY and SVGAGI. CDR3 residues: CASSYLERETQYF.

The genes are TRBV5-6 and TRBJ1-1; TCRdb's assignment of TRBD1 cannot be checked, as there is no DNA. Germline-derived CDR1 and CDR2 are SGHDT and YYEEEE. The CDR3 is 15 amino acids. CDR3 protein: CASSRGIRAHTEAFF.